This note documents a single T cell receptor (beta chain) sequence. The antigen is not known. Researchers used the Oncomine TCR Beta short-read assay to sequence DNA from cultured CD4+ T cells. TCRdb reanalysed the PCR reads using MiXCR and keeps one entry per CDR3 protein. The sample has under 8,000 distinct CDR3 sequences, 50% to 75% seen once. The data were taken from a study of vaccination and CD4 T cells after COVID-19. The treatment denotes: roughly 10-day PBMC culture with coronavirus spike peptide pools or control peptides (ViraFEST assay). ViraFEST grew antigen-specific T cells using peptide pools, then sequenced TCRs. Per-well cultures of two million PBMCs received roughly 9.9 IU/ml IL-2 and around 9.3 ug/ml peptide pools. This CDR3 has 15 amino acids. The germline V gene encodes CDR1 LGHDT and CDR2 YNNKEL (reference sequence). The V gene lost 1 base and the J gene lost 6 bases, with 13 bases spanning the gap.

Material for sequencing was CD4+ T cells from blood, cultured in vitro. The TCR was taken from a human donor who had recovered from COVID-19. The V call is TRBV3-1, the J call TRBJ1-5; possibly TRBD1 for D (5 bases). CDR3 DNA: TGTGCCAGCAGCCAAGGGCCCTCGGGGGTTCAGCCCCAGCATTTT. Amino acids: CASSQGPSGVQPQHF. The variable domain in full, completed from reference TRBV3-1 and TRBJ1-5, reads DTAVSQTPKYLVTQMGNDKSIKCEQNLGHDTMYWYKQDSKKFLKIMFSYNNKELIINETVPNRFSPKSPDKAHLNLHINSLELGDSAVYFCASSQGPSGVQPQHFGDGTRLSIL.